This is a list of T cell receptor beta chains from one sample in a study of T-cell reconstitution after alpha-beta-depleted transplantation in children. MiXCR, run by TCRdb on the PCR reads, gives a single entry per CDR3 protein. Among hundreds of thousands of distinct CDR3 sequences listed, approximately 15% were seen once. This specimen consisted of PBMCs, mostly from graft donor cells, obtained 360 days after TCRalphabeta/CD19-depleted stem cell transplant. The receptors here all came from a male patient between 10 and 17 years old who had a stem cell transplant for acute lymphoblastic leukemia, so the T cells may come from the graft donor. Each CDR3 is given with its conserved first and last residue. The D gene is left open where the match is weak. Expanded clones are given a class, and other clones once, few, many or no size at all.

>TRBJ1-2|few|-|TRBV27
TGTGCCAGCAGTTTATACTGGGGATATGGCTACACCTTC
CASSLYWGYGYTF
>TRBJ2-3|-|TRBD2|TRBV9
TGTGCCAGCAGCGTAGGACGGGGGGTACGAATAGATACGCAGTATTTT
CASSVGRGVRIDTQYF
>TRBJ2-1|few|TRBD2|TRBV7-2
TGTGCCAGCAGCCCAAGGACTAGCGGGGAGGTGGAGTTCTTC
CASSPRTSGEVEFF
>TRBJ2-7|-|-|TRBV5-1
TGCGCCAGCAGCTTGGACAGGGCCGGAGGGCAGTACTTC
CASSLDRAGGQYF
>TRBJ2-1|many|-|TRBV7-3
TGTGCCAGCAGCTTAATTGGGGGCTACAATGAGCAGTTCTTC
CASSLIGGYNEQFF
>TRBJ2-3|-|-|TRBV12-3/TRBV12-4
TGTGCCAGCAGTTTGGTCGGGATGGCAGATACGCAGTATTTT
CASSLVGMADTQYF
>TRBJ2-5|-|-|TRBV24-1
TGTGCCACCAGTGATACCGACACCTTTGGGGCCCAGTACTTC
CATSDTDTFGAQYF
>TRBJ2-4|few|TRBD1|TRBV20-1
TGCAGTGCTAGGAGGACAGGGCAAAACATTCAGTACTTC
CSARRTGQNIQYF
>TRBJ1-1|few|-|TRBV6-1
TGTGCCAGCAGAGACGCGGGGCCCCAGAGTTGGTTGAGTCTGAACACTGAAGCTTTCTTT
CASRDAGPQSWLSLNTEAFF
>TRBJ2-7|-|TRBD2|TRBV20-1
TGCAGTGCTAGTCGGGGGGTTCGCGAGCAGTACTTC
CSASRGVREQYF
>TRBJ2-2|medium-sized|TRBD2|TRBV4-1
TGCGCCAGCAGCCATGAAGTGGGGACTAGTAGGGGCGGGGAGCTGTTTTTT
CASSHEVGTSRGGELFF
>TRBJ2-1|few|-|TRBV4-1
TGCGCCAGCAGCCCAGACAAAACATACAATGAGCAGTTCTTC
CASSPDKTYNEQFF
>TRBJ2-7|-|TRBD1|TRBV7-3
TGTGCCAGCAGGTTGGGACAGGGTTGGGAGCAGTACTTC
CASRLGQGWEQYF
>TRBJ2-4|-|-|TRBV7-9
TGTGCCAGCAGTCATCGGGACAAAAACATTCAGTACTTC
CASSHRDKNIQYF
>TRBJ2-7|few|TRBD2|TRBV19
TGTGCCTCAGGGGCTAGCGGGGCCTACGAGCAGTACTTC
CASGASGAYEQYF
>TRBJ1-2|few|-|TRBV6-5
TGTGCCAGCAGTTTTGGGGCCATCTATGGCTACACCTTC
CASSFGAIYGYTF
>TRBJ2-1|many|-|TRBV12-3/TRBV12-4
TGTGCCAGTTACGTTGGGGGCTCCCTATCTTACAATGAGCAGTTCTTC
CASYVGGSLSYNEQFF
>TRBJ2-3|few|-|TRBV7-8
TGTGCCAGCAGCTCGAAGCGGACCCACGTAGATACGCAGTATTTT
CASSSKRTHVDTQYF
>TRBJ1-1|many|-|TRBV5-1
TGCGCCAGCAGCTTGGGTGTCCTCATGAACACTGAAGCTTTCTTT
CASSLGVLMNTEAFF
>TRBJ2-7|few|-|TRBV5-1
TGCGCCAGCATCCGCACGCCGGGTTCCTTGTACGAGCAGTACTTC
CASIRTPGSLYEQYF
>TRBJ2-7|-|-|TRBV12-3/TRBV12-4
TGTGCCAGCAGTTTAAGGCCAAAGGACTACGAGCAGTACTTC
CASSLRPKDYEQYF
>TRBJ1-5|-|TRBD1|TRBV20-1
TGCAGTGCTAGAGCGGGACAGGTCAATCAGCCCCAGCATTTT
CSARAGQVNQPQHF
>TRBJ1-2|few|-|TRBV15
TGTGCCACCAGCCCGACATCGGCCAATGGCTACACCTTC
CATSPTSANGYTF
>TRBJ2-7|few|-|TRBV21-1
TGTGCCAGCAGCAAAAGAAAGCCCTCAGACCCCTACGAGCAGTACTTC
CASSKRKPSDPYEQYF